These 16 T cell receptor beta chains share one sample of origin, sequenced in a study of T cells in Graves' hyperthyroidism and ophthalmopathy. Amplification targeted TCR beta CDR3 regions from RNA transcripts. First-round RT-PCR targeting the TCR CDR3 was performed with the HTBI primer set. TCRdb re-called the multiplex PCR reads with MiXCR, one entry per CDR3 protein. This sample has hundreds of thousands of distinct CDR3 sequences, with around 22% found just once. Specimen: blood. The receptors derive from a woman younger than 45 with Graves' ophthalmopathy.

This clonotype was seen only a few times. The chain has TRBV13 and TRBJ2-4; the D call may be TRBD1 or TRBD2 (5 bases each). The CDR3 consists of 18 residues. Germline V CDR1 and CDR2: PRHDT, FYEKMQ (reference sequence). V was shortened by 5 bases and J by 3 bases, with 23 bases between the two germline ends. DNA for the CDR3: TGTGCCAGCAGCATTCAGGGTGGGGGAATCCCCATCAAAAACATTCAGTACTTC. Its translation is CASSIQGGGIPIKNIQYF.

This clonotype has at least ten counts. This chain joins TRBV6-1 and TRBJ2-7; no definite D call. V gave up 6 bases and J gave up 1 base, with 13 bases separating them. Germline loops: CDR1 MNHNS, CDR2 SASEGT. This CDR3 comprises 14 residues. DNA for the CDR3: TGTGCCAGCAGCTCCGTCGGCCAATCCTACGAGCAGTACTTC. The encoded protein is CASSSVGQSYEQYF.

In its sample, this clonotype was seen many times. The genes are TRBV13 and TRBJ2-7; no clear D. The CDR3 is made up of 14 amino acids. Germline loops: CDR1 PRHDT, CDR2 FYEKMQ (reference sequence). V lost 4 bases and J lost 3, with 13 bases in between. The CDR3 sequence is CASSSGSSGYEQYF. The CDR3, as DNA: TGTGCCAGCAGCTCGGGTTCCTCGGGCTACGAGCAGTACTTC.

This clonotype was detected ten times or more. V is TRBV11-2 and J is TRBJ1-6; 9 bases are a match to TRBD1. The germline CDR1 and CDR2 sequences are SGHAT and FQNNGV. Trimming cost V 1 base and J 12 bases; bases outside gene matches: 4. There are 14 residues in the CDR3. CDR3 DNA: TGTGCCAGCAGCTTAGTAGGGACAGGGATACCCCTCCACTTT. Translating it yields CASSLVGTGIPLHF.

This clonotype was found many times. A read error may be the cause here, since a much bigger clone is one base away. This chain joins TRBV27 and TRBJ1-2, with D hard to call. Deletions cut 0 bases from V and 4 bases from J, with 6 bases between. From germline, CDR1 is MNHEY and CDR2 SMNVEV (reference sequence). The CDR3 totals 13 residues. The CDR3 loop reads CASSLSGLYGYTF. In DNA, the CDR3 is TGTGCCAGCAGTTTATCAGGGCTCTATGGCTACACCTTC.

The chain uses TRBV10-3 and TRBJ1-2; a weak D match, TRBD1 (6 bases). V was pared by 3 bases and J by 3 bases, with 8 bases between. The germline gives CDR1 ENHRY, CDR2 SYGVKD. CDR3 size: 13 residues. The DNA of the CDR3 is TGTGCCATCAGTGACAGGGGCGACTATGGCTACACCTTC. It yields the protein CAISDRGDYGYTF.

In this sample, this clonotype turned up many times. DNA of the CDR3: TGTGCCAGCAGCTTAGGTGGACAGACCGGGGAGCTGTTTTTT. Amino acid sequence: CASSLGGQTGELFF. This chain joins TRBV11-2 and TRBJ2-2; a weak D match, TRBD1 (6 bases). Germline V CDR1 and CDR2: SGHAT, FQNNGV. This CDR3 has 14 amino acids. The V and J ends lost 1 base and 5 bases respectively, with 8 bases between them. The entire variable domain, with the rest obtained from reference TRBV11-2 and TRBJ2-2, is as follows: EAGVAQSPRYKIIEKRQSVAFWCNPISGHATLYWYQQILGQGPKLLIQFQNNGVVDDSQLPKDRFSAERLKGVDSTLKIQPAKLEDSAVYLCASSLGGQTGELFFGEGSRLTVL.

The table lists this clonotype with many counts. The chain employs TRBV27 and TRBJ1-5; D remains ambiguous. The CDR3 is 15 residues long. Trimming shortened V by 7 bases and J by 0 bases, and 13 bases separated the two germline ends. The germline V gene encodes CDR1 MNHEY and CDR2 SMNVEV (reference sequence). In DNA, the CDR3 is TGTGCCAGCAATCCGAGGGCCGATAGCAATCAGCCCCAGCATTTT. It specifies CASNPRADSNQPQHF.

In its sample, this clonotype was seen a few times. V and J are TRBV7-2 and TRBJ2-5, with 10 bases that match TRBD2. The germline V gene encodes CDR1 SGHTA and CDR2 FQGNSA. The J segment lost 2 bases and the V segment lost 5 bases, leaving 5 bases of the junction unmatched. The CDR3 totals 15 residues. The chain's CDR3 is CASSPQRGGQETQYF. CDR3 nucleotide sequence: TGTGCCAGCAGCCCCCAGCGGGGGGGTCAAGAGACCCAGTACTTC.

The chain links TRBV7-9 to TRBJ1-2; D is possibly TRBD1 (5 bases). V was clipped by 7 bases and J by 4 bases, with 10 bases between them. CDR1 SEHNR and CDR2 FQNEAQ come from the germline V gene (reference sequence). The CDR3 contains 12 residues. CDR3 coding DNA: TGTGCCAGCATCGGGACGTCCTATGGCTACACCTTC. This sequence encodes CASIGTSYGYTF. Based on the CDR3 plus reference TRBV7-9 and TRBJ1-2, the full variable domain is DTGVSQNPRHKITKRGQNVTFRCDPISEHNRLYWYRQTLGQGPEFLTYFQNEAQLEKSRLLSDRFSAERPKGSFSTLEIQRTEQGDSAMYLCASIGTSYGYTFGSGTRLTVV.

This clonotype showed up just a few times. The chain employs TRBV29-1 and TRBJ1-1; no firm D call. CDR1 is SQVTM and CDR2 is ANQGSEA in the germline V gene. The CDR3 totals 9 residues. Trimming pared 7 bases from V and 6 bases from J, leaving 6 bases between. CDR3 protein: CSAPPEAFF. The CDR3 bases are TGCAGCGCCCCCCCTGAAGCTTTCTTT.

This rearrangement joins TRBV11-2 to TRBJ2-7; D is undetermined. This CDR3 is built from 17 residues. Germline V gene lookup returns CDR1 SGHAT and CDR2 FQNNGV. The V end lost 3 bases, the J end lost 0 bases, and 18 bases lay between the germline ends. CDR3 in amino acids: CASSFPKHLTNSYEQYF. As DNA, the CDR3 is TGTGCCAGCAGCTTCCCCAAACACCTAACGAACTCCTACGAGCAGTACTTC.

The V and J genes are TRBV4-1 and TRBJ2-4, with D unresolved. CDR1 MGHRA and CDR2 YSYEKL come from the germline V gene. CDR3 size: 15 residues. V gave up 1 base and J gave up 0 bases, with 7 bases separating them. The CDR3 DNA is TGCGCCAGCAGCCAAGTGGAATTAGCCAAAAACATTCAGTACTTC. It translates to CASSQVELAKNIQYF.

The rearrangement links TRBV28 to TRBJ1-2; D is uncertain. The CDR3 contains 14 residues. V was clipped by 6 bases and J by 2 bases, with 13 bases between them. The V gene's germline CDR1 is MDHEN and CDR2 SYDVKM. In DNA form, the CDR3 reads TGTGCCAGCAGCTCCGTTCCGGCAAACTATGGCTACACCTTC. Its translation is CASSSVPANYGYTF.

This clonotype has at least ten counts. The chain combines TRBV7-9 with TRBJ2-5; D unresolved. With 5 bases removed from V and 3 bases from J, the gap between germline ends came to 4 bases. The CDR3 consists of 11 residues. Germline V gives CDR1 SEHNR, CDR2 FQNEAQ (reference sequence). This chain's CDR3 is CASSGKETQYF. In DNA form, the CDR3 reads TGTGCCAGCAGCGGGAAAGAGACCCAGTACTTC.

The table lists this clonotype with many counts. The chain carries TRBV15 and TRBJ1-5; tentatively, D is TRBD1 (5 bases). The CDR3 is 16 residues long. Trimming stripped 1 base from V and 6 bases from J, with 16 bases between. Germline CDR1 and CDR2: LNHNV and YYDKDF (reference sequence). The CDR3 region is CATSRVAGGRGQPQHF. The CDR3 DNA reads as TGTGCCACCAGCAGAGTAGCGGGGGGAAGGGGTCAGCCCCAGCATTTT.